These 2 T cell receptor beta chains were sequenced from one sample in a study of CD8 T cells in ankylosing spondylitis. Broader study findings: One TCR beta motif, made up of several highly homologous variants, appeared characteristic of ankylosing spondylitis blood.

From the 5' RACE reads, TCRdb called clonotypes with MiXCR, one entry per CDR3 protein. Among 670,000 or so distinct CDR3 sequences listed, about 20% were seen once. The antigens of these receptors remain unknown. Sequenced input: blood, either unsorted or a sorted T cell fraction (not recorded which). These receptors were collected from a male donor with ankylosing spondylitis.

This clonotype was counted many times. The chain combines TRBV25-1 with TRBJ2-2; D not certain. The V gene lost 8 bases and the J gene lost 6 bases, with 4 bases spanning the gap. Germline-derived CDR1 and CDR2 are MGHDK and SYGVNS. CDR3 length: 10 amino acids. Here the CDR3 reads CASGAGELFF. DNA for the CDR3: TGTGCCAGCGGGGCCGGGGAGCTGTTTTTT. The variable domain in full, with the rest retrieved from reference TRBV25-1 and TRBJ2-2, is EADIYQTPRYLVIGTGKKITLECSQTMGHDKMYWYQQDPGMELHLIHYSYGVNSTEKGDLSSESTVSRIRTEHFPLTLESARPSHTSQYLCASGAGELFFGEGSRLTVL.

This clonotype was found a few times. J is TRBJ2-7 and V is TRBV20-1; TRBD1 or TRBD2 may be the D gene (5 bases each). The CDR3 extends over 14 amino acids. Germline CDR1 DFQATT, CDR2 SNEGSKA (reference sequence). V lost 6 bases to trimming and J lost 0 bases, with 15 bases between them. The CDR3 DNA reads TGCAGTGCCAACCACCGGGACCACTCCTACGAGCAGTACTTC. Its translation: CSANHRDHSYEQYF.